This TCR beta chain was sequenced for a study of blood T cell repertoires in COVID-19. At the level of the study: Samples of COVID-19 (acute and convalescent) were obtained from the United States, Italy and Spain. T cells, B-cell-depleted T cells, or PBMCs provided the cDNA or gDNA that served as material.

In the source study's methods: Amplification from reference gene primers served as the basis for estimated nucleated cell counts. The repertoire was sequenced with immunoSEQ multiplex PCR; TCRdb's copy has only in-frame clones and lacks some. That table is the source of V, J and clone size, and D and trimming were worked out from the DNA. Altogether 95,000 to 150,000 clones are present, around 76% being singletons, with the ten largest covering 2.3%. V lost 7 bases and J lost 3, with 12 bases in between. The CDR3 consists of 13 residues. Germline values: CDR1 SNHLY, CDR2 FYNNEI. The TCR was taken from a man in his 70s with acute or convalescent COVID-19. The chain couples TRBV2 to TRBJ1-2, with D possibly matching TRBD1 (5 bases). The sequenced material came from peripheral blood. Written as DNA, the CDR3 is TGTGCCAGCACCTGGACAAGTCACTATGGCTACACCTTC. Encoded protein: CASTWTSHYGYTF.